This TCR beta chain was captured by sequencing in a study of shared clonotypes between healthy human individuals. Recent acute infections and vaccinations were absent in the healthy HIV-negative adult donors. Genomic DNA per cell subset filled all wells of several immunoSEQ plates. Sequencing was performed with immunoSEQ multiplex PCR; in TCRdb, only in-frame clones are kept and a portion is missing. The table has some 500,000 clones, around 77% seen once. What was sequenced was PBMCs. This clonotype was obtained from a middle-aged woman in good health. Some clones in this sample may be carry-over from other donors' samples.

This CDR3 reads CASSQPGTYNEQFF. The CDR3 DNA is TGCGCCAGCAGCCAACCGGGGACCTACAATGAGCAGTTCTTC. The chain couples TRBV4-1 to TRBJ2-1; D possibly corresponds to TRBD2 (5 bases). V lost 2 bases and J 2 bases, leaving 7 bases between the germline ends. Germline assignment: CDR1 MGHRA and CDR2 YSYEKL. The CDR3 spans 14 residues.